This T cell receptor beta chain is drawn from a study of blood T cells in healthy people across ages. Findings and limits, study-wide: Researchers deemed the diversity estimates from one million T cells underestimates. It was found that TCR beta diversity correlated strongly with the percentage of naive T cells.

CDR3 length equals 16 residues. Germline V CDR1 and CDR2: SGHTA, FQGNSA. Losses at the gene ends were 5 bases for V and 3 bases for J; bases not matched to a gene: 10. Every donor provided approximately 10 milliliters of peripheral blood. With regard to this clonotype: Antigen specificity is unknown.

The use of a sample-barcoded 5' primer and a J-beta primer mix characterized a second PCR of roughly 6 to 11 cycles. Samples each returned at least 3 million CDR3-containing paired-end reads. TCRdb used MiXCR to reprocess the 5' RACE reads, holding one entry per CDR3 protein. Counted here are roughly 2 million distinct CDR3 sequences, about 49% occurring once; the ten biggest clones make up roughly 2%. The chain has TRBV7-2 and TRBJ1-2, with 9 bases lining up with TRBD1. This receptor was obtained from a woman between 35 and 50 years old in good health. Sequencing used blood. CDR3 in DNA: TGTGCCAGCAGCCCGTGGACAGGGGTCCCCCACTATGGCTACACCTTC. Protein product: CASSPWTGVPHYGYTF.